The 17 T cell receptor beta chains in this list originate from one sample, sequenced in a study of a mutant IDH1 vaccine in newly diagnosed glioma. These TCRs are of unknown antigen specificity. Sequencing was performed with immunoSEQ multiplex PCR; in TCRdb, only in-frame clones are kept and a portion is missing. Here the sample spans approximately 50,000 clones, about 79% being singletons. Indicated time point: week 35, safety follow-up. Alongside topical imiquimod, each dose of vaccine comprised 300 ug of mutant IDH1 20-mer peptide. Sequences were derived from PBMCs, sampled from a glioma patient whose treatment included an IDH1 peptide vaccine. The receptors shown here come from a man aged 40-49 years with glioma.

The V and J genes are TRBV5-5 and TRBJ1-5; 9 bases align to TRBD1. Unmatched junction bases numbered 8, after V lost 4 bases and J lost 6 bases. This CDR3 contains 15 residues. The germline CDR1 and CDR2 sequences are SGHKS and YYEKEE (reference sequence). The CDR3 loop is CASSVGTGWGQPQHF. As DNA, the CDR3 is TGTGCCAGCAGCGTCGGGACAGGGTGGGGTCAGCCCCAGCATTTT.

The CDR3 bases are TGTGCCACCAGCAGTAAGTTGAACACTGAAGCTTTCTTT. Protein product: CATSSKLNTEAFF. The V gene is TRBV15, the J gene TRBJ1-1, with no clear D. This CDR3 has 13 amino acids. Germline CDR1 reads LNHNV; CDR2 reads YYDKDF (reference sequence). V lost 3 bases and J 0 bases, leaving 5 bases between the germline ends.

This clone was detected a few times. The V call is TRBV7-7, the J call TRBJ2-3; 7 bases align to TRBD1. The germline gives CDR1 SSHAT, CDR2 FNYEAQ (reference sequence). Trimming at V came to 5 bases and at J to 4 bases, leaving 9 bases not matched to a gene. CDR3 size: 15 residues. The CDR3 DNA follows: TGTGCCAGCAGCAAACAGGGGACGGGGTCAGATACGCAGTATTTT. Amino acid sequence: CASSKQGTGSDTQYF.

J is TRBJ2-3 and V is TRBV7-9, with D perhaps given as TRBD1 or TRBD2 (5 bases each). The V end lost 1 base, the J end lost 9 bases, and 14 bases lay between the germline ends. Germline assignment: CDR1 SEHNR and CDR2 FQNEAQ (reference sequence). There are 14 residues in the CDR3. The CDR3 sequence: CASSLGGPAATQYF. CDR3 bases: TGTGCCAGCAGCTTAGGGGGACCTGCGGCAACGCAGTATTTT.

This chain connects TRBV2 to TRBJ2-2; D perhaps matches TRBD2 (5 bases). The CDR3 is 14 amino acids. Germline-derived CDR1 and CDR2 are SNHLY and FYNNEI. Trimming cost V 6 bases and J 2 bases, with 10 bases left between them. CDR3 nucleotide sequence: TGTGCCAGCAGAAGCGGAGCTAACACCGGGGAGCTGTTTTTT. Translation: CASRSGANTGELFF. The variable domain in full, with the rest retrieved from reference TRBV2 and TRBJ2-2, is EPEVTQTPSHQVTQMGQEVILRCVPISNHLYFYWYRQILGQKVEFLVSFYNNEISEKSEIFDDQFSVERPDGSNFTLKIRSTKLEDSAMYFCASRSGANTGELFFGEGSRLTVL.

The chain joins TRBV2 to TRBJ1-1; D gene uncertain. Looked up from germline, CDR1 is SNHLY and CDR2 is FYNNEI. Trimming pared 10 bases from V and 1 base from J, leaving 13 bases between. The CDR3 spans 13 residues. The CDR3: CATVSTKNTEAFF. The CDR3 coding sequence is TGTGCCACCGTGAGTACGAAGAACACTGAAGCTTTCTTT. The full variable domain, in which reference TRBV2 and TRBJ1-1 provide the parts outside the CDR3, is EPEVTQTPSHQVTQMGQEVILRCVPISNHLYFYWYRQILGQKVEFLVSFYNNEISEKSEIFDDQFSVERPDGSNFTLKIRSTKLEDSAMYFCATVSTKNTEAFFGQGTRLTVV.

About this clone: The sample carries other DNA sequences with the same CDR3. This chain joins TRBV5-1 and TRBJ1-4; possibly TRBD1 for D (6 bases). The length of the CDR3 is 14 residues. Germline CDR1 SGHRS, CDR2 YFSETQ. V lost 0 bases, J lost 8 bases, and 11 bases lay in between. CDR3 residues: CASSLAGVNEKLFF. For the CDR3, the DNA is TGCGCCAGCAGCTTGGCAGGGGTAAACGAAAAACTGTTTTTT. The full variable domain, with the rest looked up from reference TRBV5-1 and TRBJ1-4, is KAGVTQTPRYLIKTRGQQVTLSCSPISGHRSVSWYQQTPGQGLQFLFEYFSETQRNKGNFPGRFSGRQFSNSRSEMNVSTLELGDSALYLCASSLAGVNEKLFFGSGTQLSVL.

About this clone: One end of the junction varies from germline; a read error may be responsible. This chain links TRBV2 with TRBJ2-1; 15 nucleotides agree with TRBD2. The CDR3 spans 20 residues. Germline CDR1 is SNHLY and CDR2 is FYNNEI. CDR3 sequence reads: CATSSGTSGRTNSLGNEQLF. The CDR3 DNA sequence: TGTGCCACCTCTTCCGGGACTAGCGGGAGGACGAACAGCCTGGGCAATGAGCAGCTCTTC.

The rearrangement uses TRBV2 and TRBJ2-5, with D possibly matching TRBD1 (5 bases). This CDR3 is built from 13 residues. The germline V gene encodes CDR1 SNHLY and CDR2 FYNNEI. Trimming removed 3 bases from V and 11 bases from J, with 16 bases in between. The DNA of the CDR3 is TGTGCCAGCAGTGAGTGGGGCTCCCTTGGGCAGTACTTC. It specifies CASSEWGSLGQYF.

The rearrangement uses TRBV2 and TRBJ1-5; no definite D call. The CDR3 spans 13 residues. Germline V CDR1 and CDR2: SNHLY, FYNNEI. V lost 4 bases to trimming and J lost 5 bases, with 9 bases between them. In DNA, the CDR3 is TGTGCCAGCAGTGTGGAGAGCCATCAGCCCCAGCATTTT. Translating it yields CASSVESHQPQHF.

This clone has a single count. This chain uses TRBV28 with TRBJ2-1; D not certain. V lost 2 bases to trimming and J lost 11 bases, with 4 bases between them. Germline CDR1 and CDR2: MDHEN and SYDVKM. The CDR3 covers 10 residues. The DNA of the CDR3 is TGTGCCAGCAGTTTAGTACAGCAGTTCTTC. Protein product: CASSLVQQFF.

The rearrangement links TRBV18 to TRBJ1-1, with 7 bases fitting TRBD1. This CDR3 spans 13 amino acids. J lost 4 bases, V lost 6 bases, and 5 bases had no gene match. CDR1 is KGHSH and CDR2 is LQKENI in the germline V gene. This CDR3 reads CASSSGGGTEAFF. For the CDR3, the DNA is TGTGCCAGCTCTTCAGGGGGTGGCACTGAAGCTTTCTTT.

As DNA, the CDR3 is TGTGCCAGTAGTATTTACAGGGTAGGAGGATCCTACACCTTC. Its translation: CASSIYRVGGSYTF. The chain employs TRBV19 and TRBJ1-2; a possible D gene is TRBD1 (6 bases). Germline V gene data show CDR1 as LNHDA and CDR2 as SQIVND (reference sequence). The CDR3 runs 14 residues. V lost 3 bases and J lost 10, with 18 bases in between.

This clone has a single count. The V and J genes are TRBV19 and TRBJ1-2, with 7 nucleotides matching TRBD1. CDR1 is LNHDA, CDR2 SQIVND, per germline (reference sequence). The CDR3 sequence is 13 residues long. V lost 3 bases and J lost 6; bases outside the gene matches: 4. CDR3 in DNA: TGTGCCAGTAGTATGGGAGGGGGCGATGGCTACACCTTC. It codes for CASSMGGGDGYTF.

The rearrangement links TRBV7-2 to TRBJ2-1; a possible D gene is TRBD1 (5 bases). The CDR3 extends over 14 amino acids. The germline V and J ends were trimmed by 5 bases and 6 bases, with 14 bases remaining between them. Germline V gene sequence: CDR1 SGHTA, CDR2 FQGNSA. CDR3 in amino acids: CASSEQTALNEQFF. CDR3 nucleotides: TGTGCCAGCAGCGAACAGACAGCCCTCAATGAGCAGTTCTTC.

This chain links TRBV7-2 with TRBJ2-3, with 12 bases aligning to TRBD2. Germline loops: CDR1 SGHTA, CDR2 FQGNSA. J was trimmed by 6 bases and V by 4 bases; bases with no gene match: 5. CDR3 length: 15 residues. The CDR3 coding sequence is TGTGCCAGCAGCTACCGTCTAGCGGGAGGGGATACGCAGTATTTT. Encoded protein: CASSYRLAGGDTQYF.

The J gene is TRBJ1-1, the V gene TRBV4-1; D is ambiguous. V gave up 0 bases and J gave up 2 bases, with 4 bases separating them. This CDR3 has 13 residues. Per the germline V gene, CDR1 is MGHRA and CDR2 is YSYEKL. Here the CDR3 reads CASSQDRNTEAFF. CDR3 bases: TGCGCCAGCAGCCAAGACAGAAACACTGAAGCTTTCTTT.